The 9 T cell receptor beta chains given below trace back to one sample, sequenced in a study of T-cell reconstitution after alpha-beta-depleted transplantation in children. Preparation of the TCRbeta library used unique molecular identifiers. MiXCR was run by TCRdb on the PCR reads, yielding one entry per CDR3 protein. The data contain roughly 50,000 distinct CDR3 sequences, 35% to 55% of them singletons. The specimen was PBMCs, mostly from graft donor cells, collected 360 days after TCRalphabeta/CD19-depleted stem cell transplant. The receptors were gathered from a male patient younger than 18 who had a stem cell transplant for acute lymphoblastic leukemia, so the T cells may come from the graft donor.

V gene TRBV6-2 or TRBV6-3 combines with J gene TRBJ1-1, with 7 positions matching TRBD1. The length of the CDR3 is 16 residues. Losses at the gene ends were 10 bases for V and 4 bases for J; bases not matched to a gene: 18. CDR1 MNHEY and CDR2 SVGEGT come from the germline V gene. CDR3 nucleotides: TGTGCCACCCACCCGCAACGGACAGGATGGGGCACTGAAGCTTTCTTT. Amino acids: CATHPQRTGWGTEAFF.

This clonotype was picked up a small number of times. CDR3 in amino acids: CASSSRLAGEGNEQFF. The CDR3, as DNA: TGTGCCAGCAGTTCTAGACTAGCGGGAGAGGGAAATGAGCAGTTCTTC. This chain uses TRBV12-3 or TRBV12-4 with TRBJ2-1, with 12 nucleotides matching TRBD2. There are 16 residues in the CDR3. The V gene end was trimmed by 4 bases and the J gene end by 7 bases; junction bases not matched to a gene: 8.

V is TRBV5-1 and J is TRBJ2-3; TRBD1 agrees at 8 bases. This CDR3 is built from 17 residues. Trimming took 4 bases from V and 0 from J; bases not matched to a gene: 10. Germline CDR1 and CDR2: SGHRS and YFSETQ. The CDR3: CASSPWTGIDSTDTQYF. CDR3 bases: TGCGCCAGCAGCCCGTGGACAGGGATAGATAGCACAGATACGCAGTATTTT.

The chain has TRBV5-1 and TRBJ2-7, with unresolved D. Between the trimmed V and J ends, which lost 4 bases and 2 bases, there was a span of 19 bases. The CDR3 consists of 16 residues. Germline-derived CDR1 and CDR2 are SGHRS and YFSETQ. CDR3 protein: CASSPEPPRSAYEQYF. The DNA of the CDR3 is TGCGCCAGCAGCCCGGAGCCACCGAGGTCCGCCTACGAGCAGTACTTC. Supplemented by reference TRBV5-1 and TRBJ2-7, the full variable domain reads KAGVTQTPRYLIKTRGQQVTLSCSPISGHRSVSWYQQTPGQGLQFLFEYFSETQRNKGNFPGRFSGRQFSNSRSEMNVSTLELGDSALYLCASSPEPPRSAYEQYFGPGTRLTVT.

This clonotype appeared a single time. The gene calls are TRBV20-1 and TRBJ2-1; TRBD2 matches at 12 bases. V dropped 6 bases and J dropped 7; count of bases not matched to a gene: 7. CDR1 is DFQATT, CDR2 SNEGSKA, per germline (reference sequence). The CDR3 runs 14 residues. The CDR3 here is CSAETSGSINEQFF. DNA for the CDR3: TGCAGTGCAGAGACTAGCGGGAGTATAAATGAGCAGTTCTTC.

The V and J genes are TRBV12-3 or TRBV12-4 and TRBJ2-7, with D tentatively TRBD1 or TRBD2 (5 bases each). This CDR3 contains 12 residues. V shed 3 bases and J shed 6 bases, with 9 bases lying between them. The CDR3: CASSFGGFEQYF. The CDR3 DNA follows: TGTGCCAGCAGTTTTGGGGGATTCGAGCAGTACTTC.

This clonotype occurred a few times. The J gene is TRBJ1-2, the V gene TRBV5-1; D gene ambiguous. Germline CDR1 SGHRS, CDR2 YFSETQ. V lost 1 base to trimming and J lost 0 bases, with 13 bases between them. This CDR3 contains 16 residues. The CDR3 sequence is CASSLSVQAANYGYTF. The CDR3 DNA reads TGCGCCAGCAGCTTGAGTGTCCAGGCGGCTAACTATGGCTACACCTTC. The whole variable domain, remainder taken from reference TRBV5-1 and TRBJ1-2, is KAGVTQTPRYLIKTRGQQVTLSCSPISGHRSVSWYQQTPGQGLQFLFEYFSETQRNKGNFPGRFSGRQFSNSRSEMNVSTLELGDSALYLCASSLSVQAANYGYTFGSGTRLTVV.

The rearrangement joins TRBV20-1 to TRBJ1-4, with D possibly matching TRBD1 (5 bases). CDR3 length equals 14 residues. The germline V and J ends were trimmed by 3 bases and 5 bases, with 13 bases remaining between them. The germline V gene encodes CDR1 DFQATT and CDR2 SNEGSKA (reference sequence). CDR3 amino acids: CSARAGGENEKLFF. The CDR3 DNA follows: TGCAGTGCTAGGGCCGGGGGAGAGAATGAAAAACTGTTTTTT.

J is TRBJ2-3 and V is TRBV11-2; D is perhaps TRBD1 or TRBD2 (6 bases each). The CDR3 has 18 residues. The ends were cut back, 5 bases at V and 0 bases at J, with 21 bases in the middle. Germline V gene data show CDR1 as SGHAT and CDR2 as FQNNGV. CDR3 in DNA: TGTGCCAGCAGCCATAGTTGGCGGGACAAGTCTAGCACAGATACGCAGTATTTT. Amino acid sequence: CASSHSWRDKSSTDTQYF. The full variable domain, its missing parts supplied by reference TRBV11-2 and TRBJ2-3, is EAGVAQSPRYKIIEKRQSVAFWCNPISGHATLYWYQQILGQGPKLLIQFQNNGVVDDSQLPKDRFSAERLKGVDSTLKIQPAKLEDSAVYLCASSHSWRDKSSTDTQYFGPGTRLTVL.